These 4 T cell receptor beta chains came from one sample sequenced in a study of beta chain features in type 1 diabetes. Study outcomes and limitations: For Type 1 diabetes patients, all four CD4+ subsets carried TCRB CDR3s that were moderately but significantly shorter.

What these receptors recognize is not known. What was sequenced were expressed TCRB transcripts, since all of the isolated RNA had been reverse transcribed. The assay was immunoSEQ multiplex PCR, and TCRdb's table has in-frame clones only and misses some. The repertoire holds about 650,000 clones, with over 10% as singletons. Sequencing was performed on naive CD4+ T cells from blood. These receptors were taken from a man aged 25-40 years with type 1 diabetes.

The chain uses TRBV2 and TRBJ1-4; D call uncertain. From germline, CDR1 is SNHLY and CDR2 FYNNEI. V shed 6 bases and J shed 4 bases, with 12 bases lying between them. The CDR3 extends over 14 amino acids. For the CDR3, the DNA is TGTGCCAGCAGCTGGCAGGCGAGTAATGAAAAACTGTTTTTT. As protein: CASSWQASNEKLFF.

The chain combines TRBV10-2 with TRBJ2-3; 7 bases map to TRBD2. The germline V gene has CDR1 WSHSY and CDR2 SAAADI. Trimming took 2 bases from V and 2 from J; bases not matched to a gene: 1. The CDR3 is 14 amino acids. The CDR3 DNA reads as TGCGCCAGCAGTGAGCGGGGGGTCACAGATACGCAGTATTTT. This translates into CASSERGVTDTQYF.

This chain uses TRBV18 with TRBJ1-6; the D is unclear. CDR1 KGHSH and CDR2 LQKENI come from the germline V gene. V was cut by 3 bases and J by 10 bases, with 19 bases left in between. The CDR3 is 16 residues long. In DNA form, the CDR3 reads TGTGCCAGCTCACCTCTCGCACGGCCGCAAGGGTCACCCCTCCACTTT. It codes for CASSPLARPQGSPLHF.

This clone has a handful of counts. The genes are TRBV4-3 and TRBJ2-7; 7 bases agree with TRBD2. CDR3 length: 18 residues. CDR1 and CDR2 from the germline V gene are LGHNA and YSLEER. Trimming at V came to 4 bases and at J to 2 bases, leaving 17 bases not matched to a gene. The CDR3 region has the DNA TGCGCCAGCAGCCCGACACATACCGGGGCTAGCGGAACCTACGAGCAGTACTTC. The encoded protein is CASSPTHTGASGTYEQYF.